The clone carrying this TCR beta chain turned up a few times. Antigen unknown. These data belong to a study of blood T cells in healthy people across ages. The extraction recovered at least 5 micrograms of total RNA per sample. Whole-study results and caveats: More naive CD4+ cells and higher diversity were found in long-lived than in aged donors. Among T cells, TCR beta diversity per million cells dropped roughly linearly as age rose.

Trimming pared 5 bases from V and 5 bases from J, leaving 18 bases between. CDR1 and CDR2 (germline): SGHNT, YENEEA. The CDR3 is 16 residues long. Alongside a J-beta primer mix, a sample-barcoded 5' primer served in a second PCR lasting roughly 7 to 11 cycles. Tags on each cDNA molecule came from a template-switch adaptor with 12 random nucleotides. TCRdb re-called the 5' RACE reads through MiXCR, storing one row per CDR3 protein. Found here are around 620,000 distinct CDR3 sequences, approximately 30% of them singletons; the top ten hold about 18%. This chain connects TRBV11-3 to TRBJ2-2, with D possibly TRBD2 on 7 matching bases. Sequencing was performed on blood. The receptor comes from a woman in her 70s in good health. CDR3 in DNA: TGTGCCAGCAGCCCTCGGGGGGCGGGTCAGACCGGGGAGCTGTTTTTT. It is translated as CASSPRGAGQTGELFF.